The 14 T cell receptor beta chains given below trace back to one sample, sequenced in a study of shared T cell receptors in the human thymus. Sequencing was performed with immunoSEQ multiplex PCR; in TCRdb, only in-frame clones are kept and a portion is missing. This repertoire shows about 660,000 clones, around nine tenths found once; its top ten account for over 0.008%. These data were also filed under a second study, of human thymus T cells.

Sequenced input: thymocytes. These receptors all come from a boy younger than two with a congenital heart defect.

This chain uses TRBV6-4 with TRBJ1-1; weak D call: TRBD1 (5 bases). V lost 2 bases to trimming and J lost 5 bases, with 6 bases between them. This CDR3 has 12 residues. CDR1 and CDR2 (germline): MRHNA, SNTAGT. The CDR3 protein is CASSDGGTEAFF. The CDR3 bases are TGTGCCAGCAGTGACGGGGGGACTGAAGCTTTCTTT.

The rearrangement links TRBV28 to TRBJ2-7, with TRBD1 matching 7 bases. Losses at the gene ends were 5 bases for V and 3 bases for J; bases not matched to a gene: 13. This CDR3 has 16 residues. The germline V gene encodes CDR1 MDHEN and CDR2 SYDVKM. The CDR3 bases are TGTGCCAGCAGTCCGTCCGGACAGGTGGAGAACTACGAGCAGTACTTC. The encoded protein is CASSPSGQVENYEQYF. Variable domain in full (rest from reference TRBV28 and TRBJ2-7): DVKVTQSSRYLVKRTGEKVFLECVQDMDHENMFWYRQDPGLGLRLIYFSYDVKMKEKGDIPEGYSVSREKKERFSLILESASTNQTSMYLCASSPSGQVENYEQYFGPGTRLTVT.

This rearrangement joins TRBV5-4 to TRBJ2-1; 7 bases align to TRBD2. This CDR3 contains 14 residues. With 2 bases clipped from V and 10 bases from J, the junction kept 9 bases outside the gene matches. CDR1 and CDR2 from the germline V gene are SGHNT and YYREEE (reference sequence). CDR3 loop: CASSFSAGEREQFF. CDR3 bases: TGTGCCAGCAGCTTTTCGGCGGGGGAACGGGAGCAGTTCTTC.

The rearrangement joins TRBV7-8 to TRBJ2-3; 14 bases line up with TRBD2. There are 17 residues in the CDR3. The germline V gene has CDR1 SGHVS and CDR2 FQNEAQ. V trimming: 5 bases; J trimming: 6 bases; junction bases outside the gene matches: 10. CDR3 DNA sequence: TGTGCCAGCAGCCGCAGACTAGCGGGAGGGCCGGAGGATACGCAGTATTTT. This sequence encodes CASSRRLAGGPEDTQYF.

This clone was detected once. V usage is TRBV5-4 and J usage is TRBJ2-7, with 7 bases identical to TRBD2. J was trimmed by 5 bases and V by 4 bases; bases with no gene match: 9. This CDR3 contains 14 residues. The V gene's germline CDR1 is SGHNT and CDR2 YYREEE (reference sequence). Written as DNA, the CDR3 is TGTGCCAGCAGCATAACTAGCGAGGGACACGAGCAGTACTTC. Its translation is CASSITSEGHEQYF.

CDR3 region: CASSHPGTATNEKLFF. DNA of the CDR3: TGCGCCAGCAGCCACCCCGGGACAGCAACTAATGAAAAACTGTTTTTT. J is TRBJ1-4 and V is TRBV4-1, with 7 bases that match TRBD1. CDR3 size: 16 residues. V lost 3 bases and J lost 0; bases outside the gene matches: 4. CDR1 MGHRA and CDR2 YSYEKL come from the germline V gene.

The V call is TRBV4-2, the J call TRBJ2-1, with a tentative D call TRBD2 (6 bases). V dropped 3 bases and J dropped 8 bases, with 17 bases sitting between them. The CDR3 length is 15 residues. Germline V gene sequence: CDR1 LGHNA, CDR2 YNFKEQ. CDR3 in amino acids: CASSQGLSGEDEQFF. The CDR3 bases are TGTGCCAGCAGCCAGGGACTGTCGGGTGAGGATGAGCAGTTCTTC.

The chain joins TRBV29-1 to TRBJ1-1, with 10 bases matching TRBD1. The CDR3 is made up of 13 amino acids. V was pared by 5 bases and J by 7 bases, with 7 bases of the junction left unmatched. Germline V gene data show CDR1 as SQVTM and CDR2 as ANQGSEA. DNA of the CDR3: TGCAGCGTTTGGACAGGGGGAACAATTGAAGCTTTCTTT. This gives the protein CSVWTGGTIEAFF.

This chain joins TRBV19 and TRBJ1-5, with D perhaps matching TRBD1 (5 bases). This CDR3 comprises 15 residues. Germline lookup yields CDR1 LNHDA and CDR2 SQIVND (reference sequence). With 2 bases removed from V and 6 bases from J, the gap between germline ends came to 14 bases. DNA of the CDR3: TGTGCCAGTAGTATAAACAGGAGGGAGGGTCAGCCCCAGCATTTT. Amino acids: CASSINRREGQPQHF.

This rearrangement joins TRBV27 to TRBJ1-4; D not certain. The CDR3 is 17 amino acids. V dropped 6 bases and J dropped 0 bases, with 17 bases sitting between them. Germline V gene data show CDR1 as MNHEY and CDR2 as SMNVEV (reference sequence). As DNA, the CDR3 is TGTGCCAGCAGCCTCGTCAGAGACTTTACAACTAATGAAAAACTGTTTTTT. Protein: CASSLVRDFTTNEKLFF.

The chain joins TRBV5-1 to TRBJ2-7; TRBD2 might be the D (6 bases). CDR3 length: 14 residues. The germline V gene encodes CDR1 SGHRS and CDR2 YFSETQ. With 4 bases removed from V and 5 bases from J, the gap between germline ends came to 16 bases. The CDR3 DNA reads as TGCGCCAGCAGCCCGCGACTAGGGACCCACGAGCAGTACTTC. This codes for CASSPRLGTHEQYF.

The table lists this clone with a count of one. This chain joins TRBV4-3 and TRBJ2-7, with TRBD1 matching 8 bases. Looked up from germline, CDR1 is LGHNA and CDR2 is YSLEER. This CDR3 is 15 amino acids long. The junction had 3 bases not matched to a gene; V was cut back by 0 bases and J by 2 bases. As DNA, the CDR3 is TGCGCCAGCAGCCAAGACGACAGGGGAACCTACGAGCAGTACTTC. Protein: CASSQDDRGTYEQYF.

Here the CDR3 reads CASSLDPSGRAEQYF. CDR3 bases: TGTGCCAGCAGCTTAGACCCTAGCGGGAGGGCCGAGCAGTACTTC. The rearrangement uses TRBV11-2 and TRBJ2-7, with TRBD2 matching over 12 bases. Unmatched junction bases numbered 3, after V lost 0 bases and J lost 6 bases. Germline CDR1 and CDR2: SGHAT and FQNNGV. The CDR3 totals 15 residues.

The chain has TRBV6-1 and TRBJ1-3, with D hard to call. Trimming left V 6 bases short and J 2 bases short, with 8 bases between. The CDR3 spans 13 residues. Looked up from germline, CDR1 is MNHNS and CDR2 is SASEGT. The CDR3 loop reads CASRRAPGNTIYF. The CDR3 region has the DNA TGTGCCAGCAGGAGGGCTCCTGGAAACACCATATATTTT.